This T cell receptor (beta chain) was recovered during a study of T cell responses to AZD1222 COVID-19 vaccine. Study-level points and caveats: In a largely white British group with more females than males, clonal diversity was possibly underestimated.

To note about this clone: What it binds is unknown.

V was cut by 10 bases and J by 2 bases, with 11 bases left in between. This CDR3 comprises 12 residues. Assay used: immunoSEQ multiplex PCR; TCRdb lists only in-frame clones, some missing. The profile shows roughly 150,000 clones, around 90% of them singletons. The source of this sequence is an adult in good health. The chain carries TRBV12-3 or TRBV12-4 and TRBJ1-2; perhaps TRBD1 as D (6 bases). The sequencing used peripheral blood, collected on day 0 of AZD1222 vaccination. This CDR3 is CATRQENYGYTF. The CDR3, as DNA: TGTGCCACCAGACAGGAAAACTATGGCTACACCTTC.